The source of this T cell receptor beta chain is a study of T cells expressing NK-cell markers. Germline CDR1 and CDR2: SQVTM and ANQGSEA. The CDR3 extends over 13 amino acids. TCRdb reprocessed the 5' RACE reads and stores each CDR3 protein as one record, lacking DNA. Its listing shows roughly 390,000 distinct CDR3 sequences. This sequence was found in a woman between 50 and 59 years old in good health. Sequenced material: blood T cells: a sorted CD56 or NKG2C T cell subset, CD4+ or CD8+ T cells, or bulk PBMC T cells (not recorded which). This chain joins TRBV29-1 and TRBJ2-2; TCRdb reports TRBD1, a call that lacks DNA to check it against. The CDR3 region is CSGRRGNTGELFF.